Listed below are T cell receptor beta chains from one sample, sequenced in a study of blood T cell repertoires in COVID-19. Only in-frame clones appear in the TCRdb table, and some are missing; sequencing was by immunoSEQ multiplex PCR. The sample holds over 250,000 clones, roughly 80% seen once. The sequenced sample consisted of peripheral blood. The source of these receptors is a human donor with COVID-19, enrolled during active disease. The donor label of this sample is uncertain. Each CDR3 is given with its conserved first and last residue.

V gene,J gene,CDR3 protein
TRBV6-2/TRBV6-3,TRBJ1-5,CASSSGGGSNQPQHF
TRBV18,TRBJ1-5,CASSPIGTGDQPQHF
TRBV19,TRBJ2-1,CASSYRSRETGNEQFF
TRBV7-8,TRBJ2-7,CASSPRSTYEQYF
TRBV5-1,TRBJ1-4,CASSLFGSNEKLFF
TRBV28,TRBJ2-7,CASSLGGGYEQYF
TRBV9,TRBJ2-3,CASSPAVLGGADTQYF
TRBV2,TRBJ1-6,CASNIGNSPLHF
TRBV7-2,TRBJ2-7,CASSLDSSGSVYEQYF
TRBV29-1,TRBJ1-5,CSVATGGDQPQHF
TRBV19,TRBJ1-2,CASTDRRLNYGYTF
TRBV7-3,TRBJ2-5,CASSLTGPPETQYF
TRBV28,TRBJ1-1,CASSSPSGNTEAFF
TRBV2,TRBJ1-5,CASRGGVNQPQHF
TRBV7-9,TRBJ1-4,CASSTRNEKLFF
TRBV28,TRBJ1-6,CASSSFFRDRGLASPLHF
TRBV2,TRBJ2-1,CASVRDQYNEQFF
TRBV7-3,TRBJ2-3,CASSRAGGASTDTQYF
TRBV5-4,TRBJ2-1,CASSQGVFGTGWNEQFF
TRBV6-5,TRBJ2-7,CASSNTWDSSYEQYF
TRBV19,TRBJ1-2,CASSIAVGGLYGYTF
TRBV11-3,TRBJ2-7,CASSLRTGSNEQYF
TRBV27,TRBJ2-7,CASSFDGNSYEQYF
TRBV27,TRBJ2-7,CASSSISRTSGPYEQYF
TRBV27,TRBJ1-5,CASSPRQRNQPQHF
TRBV9,TRBJ2-3,CASSLVYRGDTQYF
TRBV5-1,TRBJ2-7,CASSSSYEQYF
TRBV5-6,TRBJ2-7,CASSLVYRGREEQYF
TRBV30,TRBJ1-6,CACGTGAGAPLHF
TRBV19,TRBJ2-5,CASSMGPPSGRAGGRGLQETQYF
TRBV14,TRBJ2-3,CASSQDFGTSGDTQYF
TRBV4-1,TRBJ1-5,CASSQEGTANQPQHF
TRBV6-6,TRBJ1-2,CASAGQAYGYTF
TRBV12-3/TRBV12-4,TRBJ1-1,CASGRTTNTEAFF
TRBV30,TRBJ1-3,CASGQGDSGNTIYF
TRBV30,TRBJ1-5,CAWSAGERAQHF
TRBV7-2,TRBJ2-3,CASSLAARWSTDTQYF
TRBV28,TRBJ2-1,CASSSPGLAGGRTYNEQFF
TRBV6-5,TRBJ1-2,CASSPRDTDYGYTF
TRBV15,TRBJ2-7,CATSANGEGIREQYF
TRBV5-6,TRBJ2-1,CASSPGTGFQFF
TRBV9,TRBJ2-2,CASSVLGGTGELFF
TRBV7-3,TRBJ2-1,CASSLMSGNEQFF
TRBV5-1,TRBJ2-7,CASSFQGSYEQYF
TRBV7-2,TRBJ1-2,CASSQGVRGLHYGYTF
TRBV10-3,TRBJ2-7,CAISESGLAGVYEQYF
TRBV9,TRBJ1-6,CASSATIDGPNSPLHF
TRBV9,TRBJ1-1,CASSVRGGEGVTEAFF
TRBV29-1,TRBJ1-1,CSVARARGVTEAFF
TRBV12-3/TRBV12-4,TRBJ2-1,CASSFGTSYEQFF
TRBV6-5,TRBJ1-2,CASRDKAGEYGYTF
TRBV10-3,TRBJ2-1,CAISDRKGVSNEQFF
TRBV28,TRBJ1-1,CASSFFFEAFF
TRBV28,TRBJ1-1,CASSQSKGVSTEAFF
TRBV28,TRBJ2-4,CASSLMSGPKNIQYF